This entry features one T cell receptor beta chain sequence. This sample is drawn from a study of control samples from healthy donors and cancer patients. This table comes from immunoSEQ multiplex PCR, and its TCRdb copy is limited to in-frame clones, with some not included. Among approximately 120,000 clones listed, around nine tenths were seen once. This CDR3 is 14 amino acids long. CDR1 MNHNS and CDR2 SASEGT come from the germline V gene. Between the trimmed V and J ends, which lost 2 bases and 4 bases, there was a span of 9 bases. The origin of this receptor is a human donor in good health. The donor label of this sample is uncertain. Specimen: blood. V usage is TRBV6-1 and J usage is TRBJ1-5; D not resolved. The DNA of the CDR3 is TGTGCCAGCAGTGAACCTATAAGAAATCAGCCCCAGCATTTT. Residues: CASSEPIRNQPQHF.